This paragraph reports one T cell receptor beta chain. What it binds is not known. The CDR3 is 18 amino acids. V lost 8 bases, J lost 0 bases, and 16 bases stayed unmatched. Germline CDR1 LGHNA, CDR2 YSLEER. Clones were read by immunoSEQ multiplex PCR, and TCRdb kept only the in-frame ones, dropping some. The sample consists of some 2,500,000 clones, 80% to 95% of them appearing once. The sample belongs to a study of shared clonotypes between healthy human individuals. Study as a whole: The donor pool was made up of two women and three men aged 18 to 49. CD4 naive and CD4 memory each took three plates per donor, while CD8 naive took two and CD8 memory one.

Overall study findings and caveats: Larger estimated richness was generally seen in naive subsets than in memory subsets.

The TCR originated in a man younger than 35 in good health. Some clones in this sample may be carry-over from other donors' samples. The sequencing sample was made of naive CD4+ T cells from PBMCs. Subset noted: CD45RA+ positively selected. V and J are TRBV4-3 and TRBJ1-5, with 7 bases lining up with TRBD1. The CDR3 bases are TGCGCCAGCCCAAGGACAGGCCACCGTGGGGTTAGCAATCAGCCCCAGCATTTT. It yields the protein CASPRTGHRGVSNQPQHF.